The sample holds many counts of the clone carrying this TCR beta chain. No antigen is known for it. Each CDR3 protein gets one entry after TCRdb re-called the RACE reads with MiXCR. The sample has about 350,000 distinct CDR3 sequences; about 5% are singletons. Regarding time point: pre-sensitization, week 0. Treatment: therapeutic diphenylcyclopropenone sensitization with weekly scalp DPC. Trimming shortened V by 1 base and J by 8 bases, and 26 bases separated the two germline ends. The CDR3 covers 19 residues. Germline CDR1 is SEHNR and CDR2 is FQNEAQ (reference sequence). These data are taken from a study of human T cells and chemical hapten exposure. The study's findings and limits: Those TCRs sitting above 1 in 1000 frequency stayed the same with DPC sensitization.

The chain has TRBV7-9 and TRBJ1-4; D is unresolved. The sequence came from a woman aged 18-29 years with alopecia areata. Some clones in this sample may be carry-over from other donors' samples. Sequenced material: whole blood, taken in connection with sensitization to the hapten diphenylcyclopropenone (DPC). In nucleotides, the CDR3 is TGTGCCAGCAGCTTAGTCTGGGCAGCTCGAGTACCCGGGCCCGAAAAACTGTTTTTT. Translating gives CASSLVWAARVPGPEKLFF.